The 8 T cell receptor beta chains below come from one sample, sequenced in a study of cytomegalovirus exposure and HLA in healthy donors. The PCR made use of 60 Vbeta and 13 Jbeta primers. Clones were sequenced by immunoSEQ multiplex PCR, and TCRdb holds only the in-frame ones, with some missing. This sample's table reports fewer than 150,000 clones. The specimen sequenced was PBMCs. These receptors were taken from a man aged 35-49 years in good health and CMV-seronegative.

The chain employs TRBV7-2 and TRBJ2-7; 7 bases are shared with TRBD1. V lost 1 base and J lost 5; bases outside the gene matches: 5. The CDR3 totals 14 residues. Per the germline V gene, CDR1 is SGHTA and CDR2 is FQGNSA. CDR3 in DNA: TGTGCCAGCAGCTTAGAACAGGGGACGGACGAGCAGTACTTC. It encodes CASSLEQGTDEQYF.

For this clone: The sample holds other DNA sequences that translate to the same CDR3. The chain has TRBV11-2 and TRBJ2-7, with TRBD2 matching 8 bases. The CDR3 length is 15 residues. With 5 bases clipped from V and 0 bases from J, the junction kept 6 bases outside the gene matches. CDR1 and CDR2 from the germline V gene are SGHAT and FQNNGV. Here the CDR3 reads CASSRGGPSSYEQYF. CDR3 bases: TGTGCCAGCAGCCGCGGGGGGCCCAGCTCCTACGAGCAGTACTTC.

The genes are TRBV7-9 and TRBJ2-7, with a possible D match to TRBD1 (5 bases). This CDR3 region has 14 residues. The V end was cut by 4 bases, the J end by 8 bases, with 18 bases between. CDR1 is SEHNR and CDR2 is FQNEAQ in the germline V gene (reference sequence). CDR3 in DNA: TGTGCCAGCAGCTCGACTCTACCGACAGACCAGCAGTACTTC. It codes for CASSSTLPTDQQYF.

The chain uses TRBV29-1 and TRBJ2-7, with 7 bases matching TRBD1. Germline V CDR1 and CDR2: SQVTM, ANQGSEA. The length of the CDR3 is 12 residues. Trimming at V came to 6 bases and at J to 4 bases, leaving 6 bases not matched to a gene. Written as DNA, the CDR3 is TGCAGCGTAGGGGACAGCCAGTACGAGCAGTACTTC. Its protein is CSVGDSQYEQYF.

The chain links TRBV13 to TRBJ1-2; the D gene is possibly TRBD1 (5 bases). Germline V gene data show CDR1 as PRHDT and CDR2 as FYEKMQ (reference sequence). V shed 5 bases and J shed 7 bases, with 17 bases lying between them. This CDR3 contains 14 residues. The CDR3 coding sequence is TGTGCCAGCAGCGTACCAGGGTTATCGTTTGGCTACACCTTC. Translating it yields CASSVPGLSFGYTF.

The chain joins TRBV9 to TRBJ2-3, with D perhaps TRBD1 (5 bases). V was cut by 4 bases and J by 0 bases, with 12 bases left in between. CDR3 length: 15 residues. Looked up from germline, CDR1 is SGDLS and CDR2 is YYNGEE. The DNA of the CDR3 is TGTGCCAGCAGCCCTGGGGCGGAGAGCACAGATACGCAGTATTTT. It translates to CASSPGAESTDTQYF.

This chain links TRBV9 with TRBJ1-2; the D gene is possibly TRBD1 (6 bases). This CDR3 is built from 17 residues. V dropped 0 bases and J dropped 4 bases, with 19 bases sitting between them. The V gene's germline CDR1 is SGDLS and CDR2 YYNGEE. In DNA, the CDR3 is TGTGCCAGCAGCGTAGAGGTAGGGGGGGCGCGTGGCTATGGCTACACCTTC. It codes for CASSVEVGGARGYGYTF.

The genes are TRBV5-6 and TRBJ1-3; TRBD1 matches 7 bases. CDR1 is SGHDT and CDR2 is YYEEEE in the germline V gene. The V gene end was trimmed by 2 bases and the J gene end by 11 bases; junction bases not matched to a gene: 13. The CDR3 contains 15 residues. The CDR3 spells CASSLGGAWTFPIYF. The DNA of the CDR3 is TGTGCCAGCAGCTTAGGGGGCGCGTGGACGTTCCCCATATATTTT.